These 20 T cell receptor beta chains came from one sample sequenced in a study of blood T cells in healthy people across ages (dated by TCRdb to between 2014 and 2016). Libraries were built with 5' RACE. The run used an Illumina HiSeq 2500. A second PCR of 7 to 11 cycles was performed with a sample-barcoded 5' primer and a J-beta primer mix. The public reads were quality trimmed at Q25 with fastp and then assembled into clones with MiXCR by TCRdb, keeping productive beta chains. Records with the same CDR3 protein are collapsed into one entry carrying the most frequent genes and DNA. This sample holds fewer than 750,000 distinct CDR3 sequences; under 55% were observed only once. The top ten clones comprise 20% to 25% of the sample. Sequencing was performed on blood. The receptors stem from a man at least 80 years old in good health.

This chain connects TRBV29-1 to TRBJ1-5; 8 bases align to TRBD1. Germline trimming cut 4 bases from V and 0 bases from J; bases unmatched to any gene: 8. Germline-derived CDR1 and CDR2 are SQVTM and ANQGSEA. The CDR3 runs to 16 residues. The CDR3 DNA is TGCAGCGTTGGTTTGGACAGGGCCCTTAGCAATCAGCCCCAGCATTTT. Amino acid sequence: CSVGLDRALSNQPQHF.

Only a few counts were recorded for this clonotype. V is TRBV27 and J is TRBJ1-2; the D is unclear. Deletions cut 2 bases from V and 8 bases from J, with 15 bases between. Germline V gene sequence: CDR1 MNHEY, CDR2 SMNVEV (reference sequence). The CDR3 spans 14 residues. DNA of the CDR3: TGTGCCAGCAGTTTAATTAACGGTGACGACGGCTACACCTTC. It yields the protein CASSLINGDDGYTF.

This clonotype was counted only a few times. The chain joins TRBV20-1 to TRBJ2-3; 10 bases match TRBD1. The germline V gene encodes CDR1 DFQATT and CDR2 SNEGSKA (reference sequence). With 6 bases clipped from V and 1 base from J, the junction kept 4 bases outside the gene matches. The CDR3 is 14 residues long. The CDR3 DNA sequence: TGCAGTGCCGCAGACAGGGGGCGCACAGATACGCAGTATTTT. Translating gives CSAADRGRTDTQYF.

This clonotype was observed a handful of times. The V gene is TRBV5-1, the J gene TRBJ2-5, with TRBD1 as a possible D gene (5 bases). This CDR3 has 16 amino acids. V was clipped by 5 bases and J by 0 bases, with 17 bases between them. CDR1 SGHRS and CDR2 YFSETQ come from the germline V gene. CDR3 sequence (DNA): TGCGCCAGCAGACGCGGTGTGGGGCCGTACCAAGAGACCCAGTACTTC. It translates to CASRRGVGPYQETQYF. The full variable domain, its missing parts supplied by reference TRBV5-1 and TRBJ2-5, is KAGVTQTPRYLIKTRGQQVTLSCSPISGHRSVSWYQQTPGQGLQFLFEYFSETQRNKGNFPGRFSGRQFSNSRSEMNVSTLELGDSALYLCASRRGVGPYQETQYFGPGTRLLVL.

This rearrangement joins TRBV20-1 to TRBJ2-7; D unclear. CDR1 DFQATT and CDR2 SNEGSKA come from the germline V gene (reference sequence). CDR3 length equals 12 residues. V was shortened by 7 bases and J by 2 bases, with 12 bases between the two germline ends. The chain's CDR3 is CSVPDNTYEQYF. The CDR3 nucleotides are TGCAGTGTCCCCGACAACACCTACGAGCAGTACTTC.

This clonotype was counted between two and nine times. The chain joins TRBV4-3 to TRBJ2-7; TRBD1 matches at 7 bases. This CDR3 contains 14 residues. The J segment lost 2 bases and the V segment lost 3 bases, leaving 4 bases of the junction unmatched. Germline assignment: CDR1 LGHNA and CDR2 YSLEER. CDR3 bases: TGCGCCAGCAGCCAGGAGACAGGGACCTACGAGCAGTACTTC. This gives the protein CASSQETGTYEQYF.

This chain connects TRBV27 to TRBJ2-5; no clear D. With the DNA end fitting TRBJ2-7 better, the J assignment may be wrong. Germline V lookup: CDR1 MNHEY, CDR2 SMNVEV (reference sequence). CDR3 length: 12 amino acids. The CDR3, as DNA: TGTGCCAGCAGTGGGGAAGGTGACGAGCAGTACTTC. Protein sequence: CASSGEGDEQYF.

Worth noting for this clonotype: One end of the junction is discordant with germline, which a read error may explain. The CDR3 region is CASTVGLGVTDTQYF. CDR3 DNA: TGTGCCAGCACCGTAGGACTAGGGGTCACAGATACGCAGTATTTT. The chain is built from TRBV9 and TRBJ2-3; 7 positions agree with TRBD2. The CDR3 covers 15 residues. Germline V CDR1 and CDR2: SGDLS, YYNGEE.

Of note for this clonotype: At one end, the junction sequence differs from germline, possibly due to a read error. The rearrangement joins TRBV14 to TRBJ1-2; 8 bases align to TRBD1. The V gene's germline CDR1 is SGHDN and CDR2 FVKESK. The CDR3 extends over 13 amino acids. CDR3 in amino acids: CTSSPRGLYGYTF. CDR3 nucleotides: TGTACCAGCAGCCCCAGGGGGCTCTATGGCTACACCTTC.

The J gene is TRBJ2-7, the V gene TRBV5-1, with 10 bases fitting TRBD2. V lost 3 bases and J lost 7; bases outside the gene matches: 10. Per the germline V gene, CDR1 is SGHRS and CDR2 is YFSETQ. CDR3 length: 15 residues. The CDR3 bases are TGCGCCAGCAGCTCCTTAGCGGGGGGCGACAATGAGCAGTACTTC. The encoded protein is CASSSLAGGDNEQYF. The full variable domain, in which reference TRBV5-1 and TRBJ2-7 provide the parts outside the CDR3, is KAGVTQTPRYLIKTRGQQVTLSCSPISGHRSVSWYQQTPGQGLQFLFEYFSETQRNKGNFPGRFSGRQFSNSRSEMNVSTLELGDSALYLCASSSLAGGDNEQYFGPGTRLTVT.

The CDR3 sequence: CASSGPLAGRYEQYF. The DNA for the CDR3 is TGTGCCAGCAGCGGACCTCTAGCGGGTCGGTACGAGCAGTACTTC. The chain is built from TRBV7-8 and TRBJ2-7; 8 nucleotides align to TRBD2. V shed 5 bases and J 4 bases; nucleotides not matched to a gene: 10. The V gene's germline CDR1 is SGHVS and CDR2 FQNEAQ. The CDR3 totals 15 residues.

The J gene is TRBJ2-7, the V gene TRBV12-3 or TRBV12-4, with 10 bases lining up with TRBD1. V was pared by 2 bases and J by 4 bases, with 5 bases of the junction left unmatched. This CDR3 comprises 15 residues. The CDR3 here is CASSLIGQGGYEQYF. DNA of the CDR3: TGTGCCAGCAGTTTAATCGGACAGGGGGGATACGAGCAGTACTTC.

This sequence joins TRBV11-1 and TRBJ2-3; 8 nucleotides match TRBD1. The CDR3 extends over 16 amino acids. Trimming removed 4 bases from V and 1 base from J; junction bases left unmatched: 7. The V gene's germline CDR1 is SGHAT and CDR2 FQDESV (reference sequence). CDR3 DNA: TGTGCCAGCAGCTCGAGACAGGGGATGGGCACAGATACGCAGTATTTT. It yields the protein CASSSRQGMGTDTQYF.

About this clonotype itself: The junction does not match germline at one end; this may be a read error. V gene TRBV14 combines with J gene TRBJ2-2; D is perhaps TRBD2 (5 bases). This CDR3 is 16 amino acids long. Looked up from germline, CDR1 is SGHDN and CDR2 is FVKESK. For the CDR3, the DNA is TGTGCCAGCAGCCACCTGGGTGGCCGGGTCGCCGGGGAACTGTTTTTT. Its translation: CASSHLGGRVAGELFF.

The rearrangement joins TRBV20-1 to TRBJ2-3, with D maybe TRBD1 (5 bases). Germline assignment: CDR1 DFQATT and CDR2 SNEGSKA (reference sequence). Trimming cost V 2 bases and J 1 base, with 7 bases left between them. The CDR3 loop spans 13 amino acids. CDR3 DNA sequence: TGCAGTGCTAGACCGACAGGCACAGATACGCAGTATTTT. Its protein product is CSARPTGTDTQYF.

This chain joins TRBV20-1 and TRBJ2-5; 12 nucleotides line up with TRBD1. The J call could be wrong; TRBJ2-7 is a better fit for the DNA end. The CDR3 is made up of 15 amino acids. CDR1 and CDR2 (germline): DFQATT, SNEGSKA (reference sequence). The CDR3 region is CSARDGTGGYHEQYF. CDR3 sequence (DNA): TGCAGTGCTAGAGACGGGACAGGGGGCTACCACGAGCAGTACTTC.

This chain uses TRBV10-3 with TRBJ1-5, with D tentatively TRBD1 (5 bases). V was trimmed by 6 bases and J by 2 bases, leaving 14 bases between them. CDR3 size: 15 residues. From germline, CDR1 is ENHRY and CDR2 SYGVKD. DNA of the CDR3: TGTGCCATCAGAGACACAGGAACGGGCAATCAGCCCCAGCATTTT. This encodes CAIRDTGTGNQPQHF.

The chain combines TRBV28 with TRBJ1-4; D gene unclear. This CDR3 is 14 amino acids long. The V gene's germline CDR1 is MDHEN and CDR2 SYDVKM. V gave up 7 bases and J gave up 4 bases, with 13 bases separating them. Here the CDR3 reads CASTTPPLNEKLFF. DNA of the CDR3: TGTGCCAGCACTACGCCCCCCCTTAATGAAAAACTGTTTTTT.

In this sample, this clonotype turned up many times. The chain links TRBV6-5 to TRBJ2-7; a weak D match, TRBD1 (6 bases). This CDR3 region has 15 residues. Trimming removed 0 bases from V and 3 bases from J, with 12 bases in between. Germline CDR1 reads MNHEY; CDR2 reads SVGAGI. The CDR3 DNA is TGTGCCAGCAGTTACTCGTGGCAGGGGTACTACGAGCAGTACTTC. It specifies CASSYSWQGYYEQYF.

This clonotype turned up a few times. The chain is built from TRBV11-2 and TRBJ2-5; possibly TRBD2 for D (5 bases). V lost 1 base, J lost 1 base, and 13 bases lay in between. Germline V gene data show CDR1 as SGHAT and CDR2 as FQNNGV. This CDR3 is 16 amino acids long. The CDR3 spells CASSLVVGAVQETQYF. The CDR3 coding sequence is TGTGCCAGCAGCTTAGTGGTGGGAGCAGTCCAAGAGACCCAGTACTTC.